This T cell receptor (beta chain) comes out of a study of Ad26.COV2.S vaccination and SARS-CoV-2 variants. For the study at large: Administration of Ad26.COV2.S was intramuscular, either once or twice 56 days apart. Findings and caveats of the study: Reported findings describe substantial breadth in spike-specific CD8+ and CD4+ T cell responses following vaccination.

Libraries were prepared by immunoSEQ multiplex PCR; TCRdb keeps only in-frame clonotypes and omits some of them. The sample lists around 250,000 clones, roughly 85% occurring once. The CDR3 consists of 14 residues. Unmatched junction bases numbered 4, after V lost 5 bases and J lost 1 base. Looked up from germline, CDR1 is SGHNT and CDR2 is YENEEA. About this clone itself: The antigen remains undetermined.

Treatment given: some 20 received Ad26.COV2.S at low or high dose, single or two shots; five or six received placebo; per-sample allocation not given. Sampling was performed 63 days after the first vaccine or placebo injection. The source was peripheral blood, collected in a trial of Ad26.COV2.S vaccine versus placebo. The chain links TRBV11-3 to TRBJ2-5; TRBD2 aligns across 7 bases. This TCR was sampled from a person between 18 and 65 years old who received the Ad26.COV2.S COVID-19 vaccine or a placebo. The CDR3 sequence: CASSPSSGQETQYF. The CDR3 DNA reads as TGTGCCAGCAGCCCGTCTAGCGGCCAAGAGACCCAGTACTTC.